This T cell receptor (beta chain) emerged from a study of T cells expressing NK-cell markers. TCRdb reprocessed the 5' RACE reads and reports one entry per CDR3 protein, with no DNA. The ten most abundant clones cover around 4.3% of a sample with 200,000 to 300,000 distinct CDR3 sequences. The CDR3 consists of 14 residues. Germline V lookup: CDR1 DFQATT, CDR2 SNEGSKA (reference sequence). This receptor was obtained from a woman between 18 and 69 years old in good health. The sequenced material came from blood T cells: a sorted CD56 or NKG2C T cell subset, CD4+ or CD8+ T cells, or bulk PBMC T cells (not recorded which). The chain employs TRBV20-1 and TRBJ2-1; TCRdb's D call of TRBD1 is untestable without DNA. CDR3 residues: CSATGQGKKNEQFF.